Sequencing of this T cell receptor (beta chain) was carried out in a study of blood T cell repertoires in COVID-19. Overall study: From T cells, B-cell-depleted T cells, or PBMCs came the material, which was cDNA or gDNA.

Authors' methods: By means of reference gene primer amplification, nucleated cell counts were estimated. Libraries were prepared by immunoSEQ multiplex PCR; TCRdb keeps only in-frame clonotypes and omits some of them. D and trimming were read from the DNA, whereas the V and J calls and clone size are those reported in that table. The sample carries about 400,000 clones, roughly 90% recorded once. V shed 4 bases and J 4 bases; nucleotides not matched to a gene: 8. The V gene's germline CDR1 is SGHDT and CDR2 YYEEEE. The CDR3 is made up of 15 amino acids. Which cohort a participant joined came from the clinical history participants gave.

The sample consisted of PBMCs or T cells enriched from blood (not recorded which). The clonotype comes from a woman between 40 and 55 years old with acute COVID-19. The chain recombines TRBV5-6 with TRBJ2-5; 9 bases match TRBD1. The CDR3 DNA reads as TGTGCCAGCAGCGGGGGACAGGGAAGGGTAGAGACCCAGTACTTC. Its protein is CASSGGQGRVETQYF. Based on the CDR3 plus reference TRBV5-6 and TRBJ2-5, the full variable domain is DAGVTQSPTHLIKTRGQQVTLRCSPKSGHDTVSWYQQALGQGPQFIFQYYEEEERQRGNFPDRFSGHQFPNYSSELNVNALLLGDSALYLCASSGGQGRVETQYFGPGTRLLVL.